Sequencing of this T cell receptor (beta chain) was carried out in a study of technical replicates of blood from a few donors. V shed 2 bases, J shed 8 bases, and the junction held 17 bases outside the gene matches. Germline V gene data show CDR1 as MNHEY and CDR2 as SMNVEV (reference sequence). This CDR3 region has 17 residues. The assay was immunoSEQ multiplex PCR, and TCRdb's table has in-frame clones only and misses some. Among over 70,000 clones listed, approximately 97% were seen once. The sample was T cells isolated from PBMCs. The TCR originated in a human donor in good health. This rearrangement joins TRBV27 to TRBJ1-2; 7 nucleotides align to TRBD1. Written as DNA, the CDR3 is TGTGCCAGCAGTTTACGCCCGGGGACAGACTCCGAACGGGGCTACACCTTC. Protein product: CASSLRPGTDSERGYTF.